This is a list of T cell receptor beta chains from one sample in a study of beta chain features in type 1 diabetes. Clones were read by immunoSEQ multiplex PCR, and TCRdb kept only the in-frame ones, dropping some. The sample records approximately 470,000 clones, around 30% being singletons. Sequenced: naive CD4+ T cells from blood. The receptors come from a man between 18 and 29 years old in good health. Each CDR3 is given with its conserved first and last residue. A D gene is named only where the DNA matches it firmly. A row's size may be missing; if present it is once, few, many or a size class.

D gene	J gene	V gene	clone size	CDR3 protein	CDR3 DNA
NA	TRBJ1-4	TRBV30	NA	CAWEGGEKLFF	TGTGCCTGGGAGGGAGGAGAAAAACTGTTTTTT
TRBD2	TRBJ2-7	TRBV9	NA	CASSVETSGSYEQYF	TGTGCCAGCAGCGTAGAGACTAGCGGGAGCTACGAGCAGTACTTC
TRBD2	TRBJ2-1	TRBV7-3	NA	CASSSRRTSRYNEQFF	TGTGCCAGCAGCTCCCGTCGGACTAGCCGCTACAATGAGCAGTTCTTC
TRBD1	TRBJ2-3	TRBV7-2	NA	CASSFDRGADTQYF	TGTGCCAGCAGCTTTGACAGGGGGGCAGATACGCAGTATTTT
TRBD2	TRBJ2-7	TRBV5-4	NA	CASSGTGGYEQYF	TGTGCCAGCAGCGGGACCGGGGGGTACGAGCAGTACTTC
TRBD2	TRBJ2-7	TRBV9	NA	CASSLYPGGEQYF	TGTGCCAGCAGCCTCTACCCCGGGGGGGAGCAGTACTTC
TRBD2	TRBJ2-1	TRBV7-2	NA	CASSPHAVRGSSYNEQFF	TGTGCCAGCAGCCCCCACGCGGTACGCGGGAGCTCCTACAATGAGCAGTTCTTC
NA	TRBJ2-5	TRBV7-2	NA	CASSLVWGQETQYF	TGTGCCAGCAGCTTAGTGTGGGGCCAAGAGACCCAGTACTTC
TRBD1	TRBJ2-4	TRBV28	NA	CASSFGTGMGNIQYF	TGTGCCAGCAGTTTCGGGACAGGGATGGGAAACATTCAGTACTTC
TRBD2	TRBJ2-7	TRBV4-1	NA	CASSPYQGLAGNYEQYF	TGCGCCAGCAGCCCATATCAGGGACTAGCGGGAAACTACGAGCAGTACTTC
NA	TRBJ2-1	TRBV10-3	NA	CAIREVNEQFF	TGTGCCATCAGGGAAGTTAATGAGCAGTTCTTC
TRBD1	TRBJ1-1	TRBV5-6	few	CASSLGQGYTEAFF	TGTGCCAGCAGCTTAGGACAGGGGTACACTGAAGCTTTCTTT
NA	TRBJ2-3	TRBV7-9	NA	CASSPGLLNSTDTQYF	TGTGCCAGCAGCCCGGGCCTTCTAAACAGCACAGATACGCAGTATTTT
TRBD2	TRBJ2-5	TRBV25-1	NA	CASSRTSGMLAETQYF	TGTGCCAGCAGTCGAACTAGCGGGATGTTGGCGGAGACCCAGTACTTC
TRBD1	TRBJ1-1	TRBV29-1	few	CSVGTGGLNTEAFF	TGCAGCGTGGGGACAGGGGGCCTGAACACTGAAGCTTTCTTT
NA	TRBJ2-5	TRBV29-1	few	CSVGSRLQETQYF	TGCAGCGTTGGATCCAGGCTGCAAGAGACCCAGTACTTC
NA	TRBJ2-5	TRBV5-4	NA	CASSYSGAWETQYF	TGTGCCAGCAGCTATTCGGGAGCCTGGGAGACCCAGTACTTC
NA	TRBJ2-4	TRBV29-1	few	CSVEEGGKNIQYF	TGCAGCGTTGAAGAGGGGGGCAAAAACATTCAGTACTTC
TRBD1	TRBJ1-4	TRBV29-1	NA	CSGRQGGREKLFF	TGCAGCGGAAGACAGGGGGGAAGGGAAAAACTGTTTTTT
NA	TRBJ2-7	TRBV30	few	CAWSAVRSYEQYF	TGTGCCTGGAGTGCCGTCCGGTCCTACGAGCAGTACTTC
TRBD1	TRBJ1-1	TRBV30	few	CAWKGDRNTEAFF	TGTGCCTGGAAGGGGGACAGAAACACTGAAGCTTTCTTT
NA	TRBJ2-5	TRBV13	NA	CASSPLGGTQYF	TGTGCCAGCAGCCCGTTGGGGGGGACCCAGTACTTC
NA	TRBJ2-7	TRBV11-2	once	CASSSSLTALYEQYF	TGTGCCAGCAGCTCTTCCCTGACGGCACTCTACGAGCAGTACTTC
TRBD2	TRBJ2-7	TRBV5-4	NA	CASSLSSGSVNEQYF	TGTGCCAGCAGCCTGTCTAGCGGGAGTGTGAACGAGCAGTACTTC
NA	TRBJ2-6	TRBV5-1	NA	CASSFTGTGANVLTF	TGCGCCAGCAGCTTCACGGGTACTGGGGCCAACGTCCTGACTTTC
NA	TRBJ2-7	TRBV30	NA	CAWSSAIPSYEQYF	TGTGCCTGGAGTTCTGCGATTCCCTCCTACGAGCAGTACTTC
NA	TRBJ2-5	TRBV5-1	NA	CASSAGRDRETQYF	TGCGCCAGCAGCGCAGGCCGGGACCGAGAGACCCAGTACTTC
NA	TRBJ2-5	TRBV5-1	few	CASSFQGETQYF	TGCGCCAGCAGCTTCCAGGGAGAGACCCAGTACTTC
NA	TRBJ1-1	TRBV30	few	CAWSVSGRVMNTEAFF	TGTGCCTGGAGTGTTAGCGGCAGGGTAATGAACACTGAAGCTTTCTTT
NA	TRBJ2-1	TRBV9	once	CASSGDIYYNEQFF	TGTGCCAGCAGCGGGGACATTTACTACAATGAGCAGTTCTTC